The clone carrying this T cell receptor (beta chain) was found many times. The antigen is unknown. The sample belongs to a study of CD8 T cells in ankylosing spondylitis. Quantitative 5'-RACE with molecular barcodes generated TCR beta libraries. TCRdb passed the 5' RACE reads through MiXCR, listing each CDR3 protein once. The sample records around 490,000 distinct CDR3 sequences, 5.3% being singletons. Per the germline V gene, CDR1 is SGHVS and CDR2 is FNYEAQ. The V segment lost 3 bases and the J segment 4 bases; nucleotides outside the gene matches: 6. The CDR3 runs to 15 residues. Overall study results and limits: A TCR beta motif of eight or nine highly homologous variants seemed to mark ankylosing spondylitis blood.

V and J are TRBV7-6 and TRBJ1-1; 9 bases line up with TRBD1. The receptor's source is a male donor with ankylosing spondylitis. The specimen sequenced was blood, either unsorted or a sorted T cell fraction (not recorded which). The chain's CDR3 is CASSFDLGQGTEAFF. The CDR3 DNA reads TGTGCCAGCAGCTTTGATCTGGGACAGGGCACTGAAGCTTTCTTT.